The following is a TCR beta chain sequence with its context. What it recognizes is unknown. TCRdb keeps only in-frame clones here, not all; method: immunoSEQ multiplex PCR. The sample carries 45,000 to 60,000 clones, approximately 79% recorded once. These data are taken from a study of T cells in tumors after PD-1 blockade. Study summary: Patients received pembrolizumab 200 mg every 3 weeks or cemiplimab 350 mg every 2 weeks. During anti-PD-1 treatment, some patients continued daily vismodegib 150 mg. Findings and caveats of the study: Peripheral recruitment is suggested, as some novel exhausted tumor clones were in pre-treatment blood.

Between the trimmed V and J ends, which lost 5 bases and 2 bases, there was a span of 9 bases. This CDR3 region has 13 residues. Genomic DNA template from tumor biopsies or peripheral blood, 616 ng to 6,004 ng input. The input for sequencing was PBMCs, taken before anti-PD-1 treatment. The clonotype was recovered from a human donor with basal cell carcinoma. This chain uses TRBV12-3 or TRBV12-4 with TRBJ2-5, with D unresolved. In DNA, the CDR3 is TGTGCCAGCAGTCTCTCCGGGCAAGAGACCCAGTACTTC. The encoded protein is CASSLSGQETQYF.